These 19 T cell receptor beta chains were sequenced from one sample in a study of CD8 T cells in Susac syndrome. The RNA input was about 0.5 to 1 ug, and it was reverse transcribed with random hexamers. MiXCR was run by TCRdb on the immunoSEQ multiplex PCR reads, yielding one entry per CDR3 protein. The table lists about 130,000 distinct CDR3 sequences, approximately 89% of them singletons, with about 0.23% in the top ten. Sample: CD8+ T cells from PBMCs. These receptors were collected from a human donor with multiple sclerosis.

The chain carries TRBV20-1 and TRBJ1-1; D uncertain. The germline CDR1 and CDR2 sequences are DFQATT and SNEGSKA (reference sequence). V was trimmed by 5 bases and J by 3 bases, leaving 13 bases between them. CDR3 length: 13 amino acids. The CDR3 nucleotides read TGCAGTGCTCCAGTGTACGGGGACACTGAAGCTTTCTTT. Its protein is CSAPVYGDTEAFF.

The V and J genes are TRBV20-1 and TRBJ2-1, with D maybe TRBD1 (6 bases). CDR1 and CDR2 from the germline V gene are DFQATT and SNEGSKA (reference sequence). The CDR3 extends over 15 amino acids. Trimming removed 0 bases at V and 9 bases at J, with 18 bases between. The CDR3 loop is CSARELQGTGIEQFF. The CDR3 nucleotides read TGCAGTGCTAGAGAACTACAGGGCACGGGGATTGAGCAGTTCTTC.

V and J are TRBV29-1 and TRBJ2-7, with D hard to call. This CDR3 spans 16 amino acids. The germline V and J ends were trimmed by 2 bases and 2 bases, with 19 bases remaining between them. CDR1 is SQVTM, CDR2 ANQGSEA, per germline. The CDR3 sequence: CSVELPLARTPYEQYF. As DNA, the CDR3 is TGCAGCGTTGAACTCCCATTGGCGAGAACCCCCTACGAGCAGTACTTC.

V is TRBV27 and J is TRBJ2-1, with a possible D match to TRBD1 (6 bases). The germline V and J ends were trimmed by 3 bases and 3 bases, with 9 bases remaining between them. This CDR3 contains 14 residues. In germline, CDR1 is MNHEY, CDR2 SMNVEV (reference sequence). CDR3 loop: CASSFMDSYNEQFF. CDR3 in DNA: TGTGCCAGCAGTTTTATGGACAGCTACAATGAGCAGTTCTTC.

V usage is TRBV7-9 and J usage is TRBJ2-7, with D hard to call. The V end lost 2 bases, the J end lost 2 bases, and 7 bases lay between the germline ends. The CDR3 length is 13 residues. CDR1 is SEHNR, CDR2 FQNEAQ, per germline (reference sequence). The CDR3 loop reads CASSLLRTYEQYF. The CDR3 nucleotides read TGTGCCAGCAGCTTACTTCGTACCTACGAGCAGTACTTC. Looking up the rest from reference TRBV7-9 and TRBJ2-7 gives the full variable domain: DTGVSQNPRHKITKRGQNVTFRCDPISEHNRLYWYRQTLGQGPEFLTYFQNEAQLEKSRLLSDRFSAERPKGSFSTLEIQRTEQGDSAMYLCASSLLRTYEQYFGPGTRLTVT.

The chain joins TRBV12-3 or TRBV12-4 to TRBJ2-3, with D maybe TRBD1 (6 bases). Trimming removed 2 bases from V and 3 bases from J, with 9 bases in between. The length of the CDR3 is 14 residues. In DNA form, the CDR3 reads TGTGCCAGCAGTTTAAGGGGGTGGACAGATACGCAGTATTTT. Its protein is CASSLRGWTDTQYF.

CDR3 bases: TGTGCCAGCAAGAGGGGCAGGTTAGGAGAAAAACTGTTTTTT. Protein sequence: CASKRGRLGEKLFF. The chain is built from TRBV12-3 or TRBV12-4 and TRBJ1-4; TRBD1 might be the D (5 bases). The length of the CDR3 is 14 residues. V shed 7 bases and J shed 8 bases, with 17 bases lying between them.

CDR3 DNA: TGTGCCAGCACTCGACGCGGGAGCTCCTACAATGAGCAGTTCTTC. This sequence encodes CASTRRGSSYNEQFF. The V call is TRBV9, the J call TRBJ2-1, with 7 bases identical to TRBD2. The CDR3 is 15 amino acids. V dropped 6 bases and J dropped 0; count of bases not matched to a gene: 6. Germline CDR1 and CDR2: SGDLS and YYNGEE. Full variable domain (outside the CDR3, taken from reference TRBV9 and TRBJ2-1): DSGVTQTPKHLITATGQRVTLRCSPRSGDLSVYWYQQSLDQGLQFLIQYYNGEERAKGNILERFSAQQFPDLHSELNLSSLELGDSALYFCASTRRGSSYNEQFFGPGTRLTVL.

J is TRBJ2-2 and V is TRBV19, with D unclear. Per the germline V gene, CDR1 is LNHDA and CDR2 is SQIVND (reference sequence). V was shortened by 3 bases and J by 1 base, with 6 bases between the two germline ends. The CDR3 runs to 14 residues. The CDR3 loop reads CASSIIGNTGELFF. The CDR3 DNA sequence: TGTGCCAGTAGTATCATAGGGAACACCGGGGAGCTGTTTTTT.

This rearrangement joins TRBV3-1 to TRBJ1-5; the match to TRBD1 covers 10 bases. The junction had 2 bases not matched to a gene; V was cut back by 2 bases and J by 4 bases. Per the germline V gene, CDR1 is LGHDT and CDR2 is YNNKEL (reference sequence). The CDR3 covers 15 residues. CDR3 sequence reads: CASSQQGQGNQPQHF. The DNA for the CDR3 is TGTGCCAGCAGCCAACAGGGACAGGGGAATCAGCCCCAGCATTTT.

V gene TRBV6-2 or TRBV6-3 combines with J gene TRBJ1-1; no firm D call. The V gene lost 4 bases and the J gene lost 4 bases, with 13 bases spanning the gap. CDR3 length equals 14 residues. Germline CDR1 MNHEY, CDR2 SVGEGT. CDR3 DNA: TGTGCCAGCAGTTCCTCTAGTAGTAGCACTGAAGCTTTCTTT. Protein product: CASSSSSSSTEAFF.

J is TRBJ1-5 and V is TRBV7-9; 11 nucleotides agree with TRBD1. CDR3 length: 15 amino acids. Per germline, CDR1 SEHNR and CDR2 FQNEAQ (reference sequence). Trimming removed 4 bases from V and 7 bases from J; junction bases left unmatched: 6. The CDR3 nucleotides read TGTGCCAGCAGCTCTACCGGGACAGGGGGACAGCCCCAGCATTTT. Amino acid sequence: CASSSTGTGGQPQHF.

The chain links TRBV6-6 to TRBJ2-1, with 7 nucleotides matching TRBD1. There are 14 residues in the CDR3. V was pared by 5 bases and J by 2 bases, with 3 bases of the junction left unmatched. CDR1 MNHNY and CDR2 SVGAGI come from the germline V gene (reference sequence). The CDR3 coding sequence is TGTGCCAGCAGTCGACAGGGCCCCTACAATGAGCAGTTCTTC. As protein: CASSRQGPYNEQFF.

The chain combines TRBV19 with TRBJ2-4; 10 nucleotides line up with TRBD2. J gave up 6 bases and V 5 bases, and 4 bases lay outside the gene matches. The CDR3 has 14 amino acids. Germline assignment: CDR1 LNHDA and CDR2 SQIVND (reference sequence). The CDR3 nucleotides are TGTGCCAGTAGTCCCGGACTAGCGGTAAACATTCAGTACTTC. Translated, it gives CASSPGLAVNIQYF.

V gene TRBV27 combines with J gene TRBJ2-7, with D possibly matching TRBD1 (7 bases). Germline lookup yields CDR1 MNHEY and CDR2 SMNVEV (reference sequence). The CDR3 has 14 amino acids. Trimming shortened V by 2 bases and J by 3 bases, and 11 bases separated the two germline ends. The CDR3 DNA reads TGTGCCAGCAGTTTAGGAGGGGGCGACTACGAGCAGTACTTC. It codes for CASSLGGGDYEQYF.

CDR3 nucleotides: TGTGCCAGCGCCGGAGCCTTAGCGGTCGGGGAGCTGTTTTTT. Amino acids: CASAGALAVGELFF. The chain carries TRBV3-1 and TRBJ2-2; tentatively, D is TRBD2 (6 bases). Germline V gene data show CDR1 as LGHDT and CDR2 as YNNKEL (reference sequence). Trimming took off 8 bases at V and 7 bases at J, with 17 bases between the two ends. The CDR3 length is 14 residues.

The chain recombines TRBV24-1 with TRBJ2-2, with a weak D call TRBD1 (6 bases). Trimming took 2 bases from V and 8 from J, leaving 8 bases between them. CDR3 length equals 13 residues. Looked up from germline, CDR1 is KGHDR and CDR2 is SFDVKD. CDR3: CATSDSGEGELFF. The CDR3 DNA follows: TGTGCCACCAGTGATTCAGGGGAAGGGGAGCTGTTTTTT.

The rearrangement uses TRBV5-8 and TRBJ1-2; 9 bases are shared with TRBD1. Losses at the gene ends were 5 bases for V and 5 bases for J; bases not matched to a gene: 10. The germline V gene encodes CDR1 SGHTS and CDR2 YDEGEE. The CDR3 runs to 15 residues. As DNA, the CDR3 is TGTGCCAGCAGTCCCGGGACAGGGACAGGATATGGCTACACCTTC. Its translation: CASSPGTGTGYGYTF.

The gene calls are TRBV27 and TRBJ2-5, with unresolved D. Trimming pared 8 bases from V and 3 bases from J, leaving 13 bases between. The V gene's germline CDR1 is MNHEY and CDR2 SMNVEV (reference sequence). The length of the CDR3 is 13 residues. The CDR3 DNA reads TGTGCCAGCGGCCTCACGGCGAAAGAGACCCAGTACTTC. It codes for CASGLTAKETQYF.